The clone carrying this T cell receptor (beta chain) was counted a few times. Its antigen is still unknown. This CDR3 has 13 residues. V gave up 6 bases and J gave up 4 bases, with 14 bases separating them. The germline gives CDR1 SGDLS, CDR2 YYNGEE. The data originate from a study of CD8 T cells in ankylosing spondylitis. Quantitative 5'-RACE with molecular barcodes generated TCR beta libraries. TCRdb re-called the 5' RACE reads through MiXCR, storing one row per CDR3 protein. The table has around 250,000 distinct CDR3 sequences, roughly 32% seen once. The study's findings and limits: Researchers report that disease-linked clones proved CD8+ and relatively rare in peripheral blood. Disease-linked clones reportedly concentrated significantly in matched ankylosing spondylitis synovial fluid. It appeared that ankylosing spondylitis blood was characterized by a TCR beta motif of 8 or 9 highly homologous variants.

The sample taken for sequencing was blood, either unsorted or a sorted T cell fraction (not recorded which). This sequence originates from a male donor with ankylosing spondylitis or in good health (not recorded which). The V gene is TRBV9, the J gene TRBJ2-7, with no clear D. The CDR3 nucleotides are TGTGCCAGCAACTCGGGCCTGGGGTACGAGCAGTACTTC. This sequence encodes CASNSGLGYEQYF.